Listed here are 15 T cell receptor beta chains from one sample, sequenced in a study of human T cells and chemical hapten exposure. MiXCR was run by TCRdb on the RACE reads, yielding one entry per CDR3 protein. The sample yields roughly 100,000 distinct CDR3 sequences, less than 14% seen once. Time point described: pre-sensitization, week 0. The treatment is: therapeutic diphenylcyclopropenone sensitization with weekly scalp DPC. The sequences come from whole blood, collected in connection with sensitization to the hapten diphenylcyclopropenone (DPC). The receptors derive from a woman aged 60-75 years with alopecia areata. Some clones in this sample may be carry-over from other donors' samples.

The chain carries TRBV30 and TRBJ2-1, with D possibly TRBD2 on 6 matching bases. The CDR3 covers 19 residues. Trimming cost V 0 bases and J 0 bases, with 21 bases left between them. Germline CDR1 GTSNPN, CDR2 SVGIG (reference sequence). This CDR3 is CAWSVHPPTGTLSYNEQFF. DNA for the CDR3: TGTGCCTGGAGTGTACATCCCCCGACCGGGACTCTCTCCTACAATGAGCAGTTCTTC.

This rearrangement joins TRBV5-1 to TRBJ2-4; D is unresolved. V lost 10 bases, J lost 3 bases, and 20 bases lay in between. This CDR3 is built from 15 residues. Per germline, CDR1 SGHRS and CDR2 YFSETQ. The CDR3 loop is CASSEWSVGKNIQYF. In DNA form, the CDR3 reads TGCGCCTCCTCCGAGTGGAGCGTAGGCAAAAACATTCAGTACTTC. Variable domain in full (rest from reference TRBV5-1 and TRBJ2-4): KAGVTQTPRYLIKTRGQQVTLSCSPISGHRSVSWYQQTPGQGLQFLFEYFSETQRNKGNFPGRFSGRQFSNSRSEMNVSTLELGDSALYLCASSEWSVGKNIQYFGAGTRLSVL.

The rearrangement joins TRBV12-3 or TRBV12-4 to TRBJ1-1; 7 nucleotides line up with TRBD1. The CDR3 is 14 amino acids. The trim removed 7 bases at V and 4 bases at J, leaving 9 bases unmatched. This CDR3 reads CASTKGAQATEAFF. CDR3 DNA: TGTGCCAGCACCAAGGGGGCGCAGGCCACTGAAGCTTTCTTT.

This clonotype was detected only a few times. As DNA, the CDR3 is TGCGCCAGCAGCTCCTCGACAAGCTCTGGAAACACCATATATTTT. Translated, it gives CASSSSTSSGNTIYF. The chain employs TRBV5-1 and TRBJ1-3; no clear D. CDR3 length: 15 residues. Trimming left V 3 bases short and J 0 bases short, with 10 bases between. Germline V gene sequence: CDR1 SGHRS, CDR2 YFSETQ.

In its sample, this clonotype was seen many times. The CDR3 spells CSVDYSLGSTDTQYF. CDR3 nucleotide sequence: TGCAGCGTTGATTACAGCTTAGGCTCCACAGATACGCAGTATTTT. V usage is TRBV29-1 and J usage is TRBJ2-3; D gene unclear. The CDR3 has 15 residues. The V gene lost 3 bases and the J gene lost 2 bases, with 15 bases spanning the gap. The germline V gene has CDR1 SQVTM and CDR2 ANQGSEA.

This clonotype turned up a few times. This chain uses TRBV6-6 with TRBJ1-6; TRBD1 aligns across 8 bases. Trimming cost V 2 bases and J 10 bases; bases outside gene matches: 4. The CDR3 sequence is 14 residues long. Germline values: CDR1 MNHNY, CDR2 SVGAGI (reference sequence). The CDR3 DNA follows: TGTGCCAGCAGTTACGGACAGGGAAAATCACCCCTCCACTTT. It codes for CASSYGQGKSPLHF.

The table lists this clonotype with a few counts. The chain combines TRBV5-4 with TRBJ2-1, with TRBD2 matching 11 bases. The CDR3 consists of 18 residues. Germline-derived CDR1 and CDR2 are SGHNT and YYREEE (reference sequence). J lost 1 base, V lost 3 bases, and 9 bases had no gene match. The CDR3 reads CASSSPTSGGGSYNEQFF. CDR3 bases: TGTGCCAGCAGCTCCCCCACTAGCGGGGGTGGATCCTACAATGAGCAGTTCTTC.

This clonotype has just a few counts. The chain couples TRBV5-1 to TRBJ2-7; 10 bases align to TRBD1. Germline V gene data show CDR1 as SGHRS and CDR2 as YFSETQ. The CDR3 is 14 amino acids. With V trimmed by 4 bases and J by 6 bases, 7 bases remained unmatched. The CDR3 coding sequence is TGCGCCAGCAGCATGGGACAGGGGTTTAGCGAGCAGTACTTC. Its translation: CASSMGQGFSEQYF.

This clonotype has ten or more counts. J is TRBJ1-1 and V is TRBV6-1; TRBD1 is a possible D gene (6 bases). The CDR3 has 14 amino acids. With 7 bases removed from V and 4 bases from J, the gap between germline ends came to 16 bases. The V gene's germline CDR1 is MNHNS and CDR2 SASEGT. Here the CDR3 reads CASMRTAFVTEAFF. CDR3 nucleotide sequence: TGTGCCAGCATGAGGACAGCATTCGTCACTGAAGCTTTCTTT.

The V call is TRBV12-3 or TRBV12-4, the J call TRBJ2-7, with TRBD2 as a possible D gene (6 bases). This CDR3 spans 15 amino acids. The germline V and J ends were trimmed by 6 bases and 4 bases, with 19 bases remaining between them. The CDR3 DNA reads as TGTGCCAGCAGCCTCGTTTTCGGGGGAAGATACGAGCAGTACTTC. Residues: CASSLVFGGRYEQYF.

The chain joins TRBV21-1 to TRBJ1-5; the D call TRBD1 from the table was never checked on the DNA. TRBV21-1 has pseudogene status. The CDR3 is 17 amino acids. The CDR3 loop is CASSKVGDGYSNQPQHF. In DNA form, the CDR3 reads TGTGCCAGCAGCAAAGTCGGGGACGGCTATAGCAATCAGCCCCAGCATTTT.

In DNA form, the CDR3 reads TGTGCCAGCAGTGTAAAGGGGGGAGAGACCCAGTACTTC. Translating gives CASSVKGGETQYF. V gene TRBV2 combines with J gene TRBJ2-5; the D call may be TRBD1 or TRBD2 (6 bases each). V lost 4 bases and J 4 bases, leaving 10 bases between the germline ends. Germline CDR1 is SNHLY and CDR2 is FYNNEI. This CDR3 is 13 amino acids long.

The V and J genes are TRBV28 and TRBJ2-7, with 7 bases fitting TRBD2. CDR1 MDHEN and CDR2 SYDVKM come from the germline V gene. This CDR3 region has 14 residues. V was pared by 3 bases and J by 3 bases, with 5 bases of the junction left unmatched. The CDR3 region has the DNA TGTGCCAGCAGTTTGGCGTCGGGGGGCTACGAGCAGTACTTC. This gives the protein CASSLASGGYEQYF.

This clonotype was observed many times. The J gene is TRBJ2-1, the V gene TRBV12-3 or TRBV12-4; no reliable D call. With 7 bases removed from V and 1 base from J, the gap between germline ends came to 11 bases. This CDR3 is built from 14 residues. The CDR3 sequence is CASMAGGSYNEQFF. In DNA form, the CDR3 reads TGTGCCAGCATGGCTGGCGGTTCCTACAATGAGCAGTTCTTC.

This clonotype was observed a handful of times. The chain links TRBV6-6 to TRBJ2-1; TRBD2 aligns across 10 bases. V lost 6 bases, J lost 4 bases, and 6 bases stayed unmatched. This CDR3 is built from 15 residues. Germline values: CDR1 MNHNY, CDR2 SVGAGI (reference sequence). This CDR3 reads CASRGIAGGYNEQFF. The DNA of the CDR3 is TGTGCCAGCAGGGGTATAGCGGGGGGATACAATGAGCAGTTCTTC.